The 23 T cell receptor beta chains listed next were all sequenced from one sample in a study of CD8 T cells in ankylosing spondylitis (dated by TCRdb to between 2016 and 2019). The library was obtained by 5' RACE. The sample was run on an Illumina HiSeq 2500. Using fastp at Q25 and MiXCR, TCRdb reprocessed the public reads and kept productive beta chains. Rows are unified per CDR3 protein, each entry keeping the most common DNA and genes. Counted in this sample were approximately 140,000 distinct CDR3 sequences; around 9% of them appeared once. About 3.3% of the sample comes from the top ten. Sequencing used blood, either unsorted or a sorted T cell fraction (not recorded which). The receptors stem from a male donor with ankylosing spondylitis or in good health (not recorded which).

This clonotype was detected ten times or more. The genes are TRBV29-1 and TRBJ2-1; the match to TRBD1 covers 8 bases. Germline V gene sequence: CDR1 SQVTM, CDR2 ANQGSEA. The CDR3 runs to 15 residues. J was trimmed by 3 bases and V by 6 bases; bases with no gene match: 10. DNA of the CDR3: TGCAGCGTGGCTGGACAGGGCTTAATCTACAATGAGCAGTTCTTC. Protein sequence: CSVAGQGLIYNEQFF.

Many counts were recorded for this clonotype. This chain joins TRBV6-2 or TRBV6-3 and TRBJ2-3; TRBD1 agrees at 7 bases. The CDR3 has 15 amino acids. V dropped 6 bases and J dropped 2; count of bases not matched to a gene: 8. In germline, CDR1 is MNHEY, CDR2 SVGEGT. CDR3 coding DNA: TGTGCCAGCAGGAGTGACAGGGTCATCACAGATACGCAGTATTTT. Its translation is CASRSDRVITDTQYF.

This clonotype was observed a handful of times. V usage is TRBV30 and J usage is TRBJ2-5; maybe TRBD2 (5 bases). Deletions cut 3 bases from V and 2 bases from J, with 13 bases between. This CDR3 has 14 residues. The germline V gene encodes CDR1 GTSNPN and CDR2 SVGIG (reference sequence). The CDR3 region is CAWSMFGNQETQYF. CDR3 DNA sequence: TGTGCCTGGAGCATGTTCGGGAATCAAGAGACCCAGTACTTC.

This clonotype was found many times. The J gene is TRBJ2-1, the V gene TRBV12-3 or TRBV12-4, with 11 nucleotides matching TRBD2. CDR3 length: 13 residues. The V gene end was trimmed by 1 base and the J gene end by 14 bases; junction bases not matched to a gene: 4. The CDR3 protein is CASSLGTSGRKFF. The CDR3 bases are TGTGCCAGCAGTTTAGGTACTAGCGGGAGAAAGTTCTTC.

The CDR3 region is CASSPGTSGGEQYF. CDR3 sequence (DNA): TGTGCCAGCAGCCCCGGGACTAGCGGTGGCGAGCAGTACTTC. The rearrangement joins TRBV7-3 to TRBJ2-7, with TRBD2 identical over 11 bases. The CDR3 has 14 amino acids. Germline trimming cut 5 bases from V and 6 bases from J; bases unmatched to any gene: 6. The germline CDR1 and CDR2 sequences are SGHTA and FQGTGA.

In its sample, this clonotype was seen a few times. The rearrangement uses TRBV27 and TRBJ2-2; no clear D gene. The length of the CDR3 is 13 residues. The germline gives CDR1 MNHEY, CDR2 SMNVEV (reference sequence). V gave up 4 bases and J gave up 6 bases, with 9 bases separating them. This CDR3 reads CASSWSRAGELFF. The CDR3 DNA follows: TGTGCCAGCAGTTGGAGTCGGGCCGGGGAGCTGTTTTTT.

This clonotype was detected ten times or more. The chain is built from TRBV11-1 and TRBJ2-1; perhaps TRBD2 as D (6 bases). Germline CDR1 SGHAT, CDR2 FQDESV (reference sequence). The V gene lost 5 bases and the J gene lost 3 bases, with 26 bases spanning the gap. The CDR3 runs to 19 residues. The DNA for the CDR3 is TGTGCCAGCAGCCACTCCCCCCCCCAAACGGGAGCTATCTACAATGAGCAGTTCTTC. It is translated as CASSHSPPQTGAIYNEQFF. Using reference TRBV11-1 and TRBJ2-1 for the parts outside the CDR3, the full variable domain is EAEVAQSPRYKITEKSQAVAFWCDPISGHATLYWYRQILGQGPELLVQFQDESVVDDSQLPKDRFSAERLKGVDSTLKIQPAELGDSAMYLCASSHSPPQTGAIYNEQFFGPGTRLTVL.

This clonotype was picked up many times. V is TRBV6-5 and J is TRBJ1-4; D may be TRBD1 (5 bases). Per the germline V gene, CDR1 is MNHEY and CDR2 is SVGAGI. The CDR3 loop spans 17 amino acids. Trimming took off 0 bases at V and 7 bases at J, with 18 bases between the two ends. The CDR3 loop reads CASSYSSGARLGEKLFF. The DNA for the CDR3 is TGTGCCAGCAGTTACTCTTCCGGGGCGCGGCTAGGTGAAAAACTGTTTTTT.

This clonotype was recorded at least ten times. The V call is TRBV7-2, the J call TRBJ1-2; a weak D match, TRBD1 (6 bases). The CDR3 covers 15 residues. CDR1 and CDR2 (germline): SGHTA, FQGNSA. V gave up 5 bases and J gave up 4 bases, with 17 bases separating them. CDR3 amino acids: CASSPLTGTTYGYTF. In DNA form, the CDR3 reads TGTGCCAGCAGCCCCCTAACAGGGACCACCTATGGCTACACCTTC.

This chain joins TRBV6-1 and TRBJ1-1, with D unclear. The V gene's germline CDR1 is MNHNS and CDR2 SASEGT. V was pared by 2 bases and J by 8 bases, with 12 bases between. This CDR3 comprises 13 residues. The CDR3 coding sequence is TGTGCCAGCAGTGAACGCCCGGGGTGGGAAGCTTTCTTT. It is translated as CASSERPGWEAFF.

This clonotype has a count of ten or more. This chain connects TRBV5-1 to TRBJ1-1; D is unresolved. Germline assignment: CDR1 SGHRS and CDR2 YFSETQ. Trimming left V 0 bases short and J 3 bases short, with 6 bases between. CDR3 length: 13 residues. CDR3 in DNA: TGCGCCAGCAGCTTGGAAGCGTACACTGAAGCTTTCTTT. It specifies CASSLEAYTEAFF.

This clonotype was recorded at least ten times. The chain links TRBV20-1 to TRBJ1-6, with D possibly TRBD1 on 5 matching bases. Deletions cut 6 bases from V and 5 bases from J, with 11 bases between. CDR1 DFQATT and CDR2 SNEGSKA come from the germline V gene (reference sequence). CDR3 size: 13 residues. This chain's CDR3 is CSAATANNSPLHF. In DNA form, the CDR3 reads TGCAGTGCCGCGACAGCTAATAATTCACCCCTCCACTTT.

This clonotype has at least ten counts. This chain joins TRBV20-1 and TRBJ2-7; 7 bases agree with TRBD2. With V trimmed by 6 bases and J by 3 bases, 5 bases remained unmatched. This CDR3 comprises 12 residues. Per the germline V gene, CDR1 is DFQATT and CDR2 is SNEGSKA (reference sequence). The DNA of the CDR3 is TGCAGTGCCCTAGCGGCGAACTACGAGCAGTACTTC. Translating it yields CSALAANYEQYF.

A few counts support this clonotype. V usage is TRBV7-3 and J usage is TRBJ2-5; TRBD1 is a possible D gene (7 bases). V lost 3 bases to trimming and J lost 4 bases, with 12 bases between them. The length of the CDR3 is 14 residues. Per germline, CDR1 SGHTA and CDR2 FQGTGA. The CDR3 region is CASSLGGQRETQYF. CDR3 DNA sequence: TGTGCCAGCAGCTTGGGGGGACAGAGAGAGACCCAGTACTTC.

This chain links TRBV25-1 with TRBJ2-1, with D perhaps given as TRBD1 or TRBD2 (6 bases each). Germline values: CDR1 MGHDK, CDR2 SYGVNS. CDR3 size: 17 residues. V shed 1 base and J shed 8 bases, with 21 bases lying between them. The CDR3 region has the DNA TGTGCCAGCAGTGAATGGGGGGCTAGCCCTGAAGGGGATGAGCAGTTCTTC. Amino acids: CASSEWGASPEGDEQFF.

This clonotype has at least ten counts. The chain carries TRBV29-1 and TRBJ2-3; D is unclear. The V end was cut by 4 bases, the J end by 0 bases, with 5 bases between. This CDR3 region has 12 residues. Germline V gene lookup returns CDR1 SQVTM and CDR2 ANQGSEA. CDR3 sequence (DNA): TGCAGCGTTGGACGGAGCACAGATACGCAGTATTTT. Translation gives CSVGRSTDTQYF.

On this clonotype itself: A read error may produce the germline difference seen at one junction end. CDR3 amino acids: CSAQDDYNKQFF. CDR3 DNA sequence: TGCAGTGCCCAAGACGACTACAATAAGCAGTTCTTC. The chain joins TRBV20-1 to TRBJ2-1; D perhaps matches TRBD2 (5 bases). The CDR3 consists of 12 residues. Germline V gene lookup returns CDR1 DFQATT and CDR2 SNEGSKA (reference sequence).

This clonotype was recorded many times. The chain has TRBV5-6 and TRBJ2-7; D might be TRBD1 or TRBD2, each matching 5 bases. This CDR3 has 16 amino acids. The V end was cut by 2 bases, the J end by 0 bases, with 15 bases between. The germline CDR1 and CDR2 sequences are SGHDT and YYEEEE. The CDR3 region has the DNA TGTGCCAGCAGCTTCTTACCGGGACGGGACTCCTACGAGCAGTACTTC. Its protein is CASSFLPGRDSYEQYF.

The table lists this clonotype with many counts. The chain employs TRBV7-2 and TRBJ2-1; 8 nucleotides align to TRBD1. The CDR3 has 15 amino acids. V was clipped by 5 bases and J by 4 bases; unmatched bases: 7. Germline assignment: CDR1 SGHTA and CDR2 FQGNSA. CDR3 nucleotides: TGTGCCAGCAGCGCAGACAGGGGACGTTACAATGAGCAGTTCTTC. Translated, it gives CASSADRGRYNEQFF.

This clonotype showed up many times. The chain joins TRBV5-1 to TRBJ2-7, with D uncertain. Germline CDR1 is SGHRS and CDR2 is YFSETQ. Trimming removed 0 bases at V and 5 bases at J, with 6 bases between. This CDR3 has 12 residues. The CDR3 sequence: CASSLGTDEQYF. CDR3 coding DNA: TGCGCCAGCAGCTTGGGGACGGACGAGCAGTACTTC.

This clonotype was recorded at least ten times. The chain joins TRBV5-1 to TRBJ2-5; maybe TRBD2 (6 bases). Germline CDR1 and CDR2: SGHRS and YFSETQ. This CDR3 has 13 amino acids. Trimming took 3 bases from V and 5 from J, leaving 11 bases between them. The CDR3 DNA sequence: TGCGCCAGCAGCTACCAACGGGAGGAGACCCAGTACTTC. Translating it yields CASSYQREETQYF.

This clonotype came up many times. The chain's CDR3 is CASSATGDGYTF. CDR3 coding DNA: TGCGCCAGCAGCGCGACAGGGGACGGCTACACCTTC. The chain combines TRBV5-1 with TRBJ1-2; 8 bases map to TRBD1. The V and J ends lost 4 bases and 8 bases, in that order; junction bases with no gene match: 4. Germline V gives CDR1 SGHRS, CDR2 YFSETQ. The CDR3 extends over 12 amino acids.

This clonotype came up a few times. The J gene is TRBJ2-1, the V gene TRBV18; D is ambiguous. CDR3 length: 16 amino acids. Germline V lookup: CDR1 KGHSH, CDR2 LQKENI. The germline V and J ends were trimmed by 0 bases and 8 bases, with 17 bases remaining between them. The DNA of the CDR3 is TGTGCCAGCTCACCACCGGGAACACGGTTTTTAGATGAGCAGTTCTTC. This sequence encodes CASSPPGTRFLDEQFF.